The rows below give T cell receptor beta chains drawn from one sample of a study of shared clonotypes between healthy human individuals. Profiled with immunoSEQ multiplex PCR; TCRdb holds only in-frame clones, not every one. The sample includes millions of clones, around 96% seen only once; the top ten take more than 0.95%. Source material: naive CD8+ T cells sorted from blood. These receptors came from a man younger than 30 in good health. The CDR3 runs from the conserved cysteine through the conserved F or W. The D gene is left open where the match is weak. Expanded clones get a size class; other rows say once, few or many, or leave the size out.

J: TRBJ2-1; V: TRBV6-6; D: NA; size: NA; CDR3: CASSKGRDERFF; DNA: TGTGCCAGCAGTAAGGGACGAGATGAGCGGTTCTTC
J: TRBJ1-3; V: TRBV4-3; D: NA; size: NA; CDR3: CASSLNWGDPGNTIYF; DNA: TGCGCCAGCAGCCTAAACTGGGGTGACCCTGGAAACACCATATATTTT
J: TRBJ1-1; V: TRBV15; D: NA; size: NA; CDR3: CATSRSGGGNTEAFF; DNA: TGTGCCACCAGCAGATCCGGGGGAGGGAACACTGAAGCTTTCTTT
J: TRBJ2-1; V: TRBV7-8; D: NA; size: NA; CDR3: CASSFGEGGYNEQFF; DNA: TGTGCCAGCAGCTTCGGTGAGGGCGGTTACAATGAGCAGTTCTTC
J: TRBJ1-6; V: TRBV19; D: NA; size: NA; CDR3: CASSIRADYNSPLHF; DNA: TGTGCCAGTAGTATTAGGGCTGATTATAATTCACCCCTCCACTTT
J: TRBJ2-7; V: TRBV30; D: NA; size: NA; CDR3: CAWSGDGIYEQYF; DNA: TGTGCCTGGAGTGGGGACGGAATCTACGAGCAGTACTTC
J: TRBJ1-1; V: TRBV25-1; D: NA; size: NA; CDR3: CASSGVGGKGFTNTEAFF; DNA: TGTGCCAGCAGTGGGGTAGGGGGGAAGGGATTTACGAACACTGAAGCTTTCTTT
J: TRBJ2-2; V: TRBV7-8; D: NA; size: NA; CDR3: CASSLELAGNTGELFF; DNA: TGTGCCAGCAGCTTAGAACTGGCAGGGAACACCGGGGAGCTGTTTTTT
J: TRBJ1-1; V: TRBV29-1; D: TRBD1; size: NA; CDR3: CSVRDRVNTEAFF; DNA: TGCAGCGTGCGGGACAGGGTGAACACTGAAGCTTTCTTT
J: TRBJ2-3; V: TRBV5-1; D: NA; size: NA; CDR3: CASSYDLRKDTQYF; DNA: TGCGCCAGCAGCTATGACTTAAGGAAAGATACGCAGTATTTT
J: TRBJ1-4; V: TRBV10-3; D: NA; size: NA; CDR3: CAIAGDNEKLFF; DNA: TGTGCCATAGCAGGGGATAATGAAAAACTGTTTTTT
J: TRBJ1-1; V: TRBV7-9; D: NA; size: once; CDR3: CASSLPFEVGTEAFF; DNA: TGTGCCAGCAGCTTACCCTTCGAGGTTGGCACTGAAGCTTTCTTT
J: TRBJ1-4; V: TRBV9; D: NA; size: NA; CDR3: CASSVEDSLNEKLFF; DNA: TGTGCCAGCAGCGTAGAGGACAGCCTTAATGAAAAACTGTTTTTT
J: TRBJ2-5; V: TRBV27; D: TRBD2; size: NA; CDR3: CASSSLGLAGEGQETQYF; DNA: TGTGCCAGCTCGTCGTTGGGACTAGCGGGAGAAGGCCAAGAGACCCAGTACTTC
J: TRBJ2-7; V: TRBV15; D: NA; size: NA; CDR3: CATSRGGESYEQYF; DNA: TGTGCCACCAGCAGAGGAGGGGAATCCTACGAGCAGTACTTC
J: TRBJ1-2; V: TRBV7-9; D: NA; size: NA; CDR3: CASSLGYGESNYGYTF; DNA: TGTGCCAGCAGCTTAGGGTACGGAGAATCTAACTATGGCTACACCTTC
J: TRBJ1-1; V: TRBV5-1; D: NA; size: NA; CDR3: CASSSNTEAFF; DNA: TGCGCCAGCAGCTCGAACACTGAAGCTTTCTTT
J: TRBJ1-2; V: TRBV19; D: NA; size: NA; CDR3: CASSSERNYGYTF; DNA: TGTGCCAGTAGCTCAGAGAGGAACTATGGCTACACCTTC
J: TRBJ1-4; V: TRBV7-9; D: NA; size: once; CDR3: CASSLRTATNEKLFF; DNA: TGTGCCAGCAGCTTAAGGACAGCAACTAATGAAAAACTGTTTTTT
J: TRBJ1-2; V: TRBV6-4; D: NA; size: NA; CDR3: CAPEGDGYTF; DNA: TGTGCCCCTGAAGGGGACGGCTACACCTTC
J: TRBJ2-2; V: TRBV25-1; D: NA; size: NA; CDR3: CASRGQFGGELFF; DNA: TGTGCCAGCCGGGGACAATTCGGCGGGGAGCTGTTTTTT
J: TRBJ2-1; V: TRBV28; D: TRBD2; size: NA; CDR3: CATGGLAGANEQFF; DNA: TGTGCCACCGGGGGACTAGCGGGAGCCAATGAGCAGTTCTTC
J: TRBJ1-2; V: TRBV7-9; D: NA; size: NA; CDR3: CASSLVILGNNGYTF; DNA: TGTGCCAGCAGCTTAGTTATACTAGGAAATAATGGCTACACCTTC
J: TRBJ1-1; V: TRBV5-1; D: NA; size: NA; CDR3: CASSRAREGNTEAFF; DNA: TGCGCCAGCAGCCGCGCCCGGGAGGGGAACACTGAAGCTTTCTTT
J: TRBJ2-5; V: TRBV29-1; D: NA; size: NA; CDR3: CRGPSETQYF; DNA: TGCAGAGGACCTTCAGAGACCCAGTACTTC
J: TRBJ2-1; V: TRBV4-3; D: NA; size: NA; CDR3: CASSQDGPLSSYNEQFF; DNA: TGCGCCAGCAGCCAAGATGGTCCTCTGAGCTCCTACAATGAGCAGTTCTTC
J: TRBJ1-2; V: TRBV4-2; D: NA; size: NA; CDR3: CASSQDLSGSGYTF; DNA: TGTGCCAGCAGCCAAGATCTTTCAGGATCTGGCTACACCTTC
J: TRBJ1-3; V: TRBV10-2; D: TRBD1; size: NA; CDR3: CASSESEGGAPGNTIYF; DNA: TGCGCCAGCAGTGAGTCAGAAGGGGGCGCCCCGGGAAACACCATATATTTT
J: TRBJ1-1; V: TRBV6-1; D: NA; size: NA; CDR3: CASSEKVIRVEAFF; DNA: TGTGCCAGCAGTGAAAAAGTGATCAGGGTTGAAGCTTTCTTT
J: TRBJ2-7; V: TRBV30; D: NA; size: once; CDR3: CAWSVGAGPYEQYF; DNA: TGTGCCTGGAGTGTAGGGGCGGGACCCTACGAGCAGTACTTC
J: TRBJ1-4; V: TRBV4-1; D: TRBD1; size: NA; CDR3: CASSHEGLQGFSNEKLFF; DNA: TGCGCCAGCAGCCACGAAGGACTACAGGGGTTCTCGAATGAAAAACTGTTTTTT
J: TRBJ2-3; V: TRBV7-9; D: NA; size: NA; CDR3: CASSFLASDTQYF; DNA: TGTGCCAGCAGCTTCCTAGCGTCGGATACGCAGTATTTT